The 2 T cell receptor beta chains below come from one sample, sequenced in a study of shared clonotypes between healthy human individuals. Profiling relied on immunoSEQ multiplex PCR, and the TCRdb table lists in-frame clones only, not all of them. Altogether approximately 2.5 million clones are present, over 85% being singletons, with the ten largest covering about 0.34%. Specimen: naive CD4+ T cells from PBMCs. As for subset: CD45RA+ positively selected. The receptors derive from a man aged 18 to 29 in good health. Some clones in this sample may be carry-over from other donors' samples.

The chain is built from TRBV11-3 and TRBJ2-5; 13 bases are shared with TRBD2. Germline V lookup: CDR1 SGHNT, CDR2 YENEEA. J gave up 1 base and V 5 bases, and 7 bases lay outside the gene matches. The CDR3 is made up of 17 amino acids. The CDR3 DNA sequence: TGTGCCAGCAGCCGCGGACTAGCGGGAGCCCCCCAAGAGACCCAGTACTTC. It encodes CASSRGLAGAPQETQYF.

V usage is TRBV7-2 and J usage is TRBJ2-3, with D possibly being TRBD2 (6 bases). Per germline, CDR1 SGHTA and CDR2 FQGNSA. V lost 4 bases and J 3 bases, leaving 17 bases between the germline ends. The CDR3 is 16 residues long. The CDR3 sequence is CASSSSAGGVTDTQYF. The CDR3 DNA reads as TGTGCCAGCAGCTCCTCCGCCGGGGGAGTAACAGATACGCAGTATTTT.